Below are 27 T cell receptor beta chains sequenced from a single sample in a study of tumor-infiltrating lymphocytes in primary liver carcinoma. The authors made TCR beta cDNA from 500 ng total RNA with a constant-region primer. Slightly modified ARM-PCR with three nested multiplex PCR rounds yielded TCR beta libraries. TRBV1-TRBV30 forward primers paired with a C-beta reverse primer drove the first two PCR rounds, roughly 10 cycles each. Using its own MiXCR run on the multiplex PCR reads, TCRdb lists one record per CDR3 protein. This table holds some 320,000 distinct CDR3 sequences, 65% found once. They got blood RNA out of unsorted whole blood and also pulled out germline DNA. Sequenced sample: peripheral blood. These receptors were collected from a man in his forties with primary liver carcinoma and hepatitis B virus infection.

In the case of this clonotype: One junction end does not reproduce the germline sequence, and a read error may be involved. The chain recombines TRBV11-3 with TRBJ2-1, with 7 bases identical to TRBD2. Germline values: CDR1 SGHNT, CDR2 YENEEA. This CDR3 contains 13 residues. Written as DNA, the CDR3 is TGTACCAGCAGCAGGACTAGTCTCGATGAGCAGTTCTTC. Protein: CTSSRTSLDEQFF.

Of note for this clonotype: A much more abundant neighbour one base away suggests this may be a read error. The chain is built from TRBV6-1 and TRBJ1-5, with TRBD1 matching over 12 bases. CDR1 and CDR2 from the germline V gene are MNHNS and SASEGT. CDR3 length: 15 residues. CDR3 amino acids: CASTTGTGGNQSQHF. The CDR3 bases are TGTGCCAGCACCACTGGGACAGGGGGCAATCAGTCCCAGCATTTT.

This chain joins TRBV24-1 and TRBJ2-1; tentative D call: TRBD2 (6 bases). The CDR3 contains 14 residues. The V end lost 3 bases, the J end lost 8 bases, and 13 bases lay between the germline ends. Germline values: CDR1 KGHDR, CDR2 SFDVKD. The CDR3: CATSDGGAWDEQFF. The CDR3 bases are TGTGCCACCAGTGATGGCGGGGCCTGGGATGAGCAGTTCTTC.

The V and J genes are TRBV6-5 and TRBJ2-1; D is undetermined. Between the trimmed V and J ends, which lost 7 bases and 10 bases, there was a span of 17 bases. The germline CDR1 and CDR2 sequences are MNHEY and SVGAGI. The CDR3 is 13 residues long. The CDR3 is CASTLNTVGEQFF. The CDR3 DNA sequence: TGTGCCAGCACCTTAAACACGGTTGGCGAGCAGTTCTTC.

V gene TRBV13 combines with J gene TRBJ2-1, with D hard to call. The V end was cut by 8 bases, the J end by 4 bases, with 6 bases between. This CDR3 is built from 11 residues. The germline V gene has CDR1 PRHDT and CDR2 FYEKMQ (reference sequence). In DNA form, the CDR3 reads TGTGCCAGCCTATGGTACAATGAGCAGTTCTTC. It yields the protein CASLWYNEQFF. Filled out from reference TRBV13 and TRBJ2-1, the complete variable domain reads AAGVIQSPRHLIKEKRETATLKCYPIPRHDTVYWYQQGPGQDPQFLISFYEKMQSDKGSIPDRFSAQQFSDYHSELNMSSLELGDSALYFCASLWYNEQFFGPGTRLTVL.

A remark on this clonotype: This sequence is one base from a far larger clone and is likely a read error. V and J are TRBV29-1 and TRBJ2-5, with 7 nucleotides matching TRBD2. CDR1 and CDR2 from the germline V gene are SQVTM and ANQGSEA. With V trimmed by 8 bases and J by 4 bases, 4 bases remained unmatched. CDR3 length equals 11 residues. The DNA for the CDR3 is TGCAGCATTGCGGGGGTAGAGACCCAGTACTTC. Protein sequence: CSIAGVETQYF.

This clonotype showed up just a few times. CDR3 nucleotide sequence: TGTGCCAGCAGTGCGGCAGGGGGTCGGACAGATACGCAGTATTTT. It yields the protein CASSAAGGRTDTQYF. J is TRBJ2-3 and V is TRBV28, with 7 bases identical to TRBD1. J lost 3 bases, V lost 5 bases, and 8 bases had no gene match. This CDR3 has 15 amino acids. The germline V gene has CDR1 MDHEN and CDR2 SYDVKM. The whole variable domain, filled in from reference TRBV28 and TRBJ2-3, reads DVKVTQSSRYLVKRTGEKVFLECVQDMDHENMFWYRQDPGLGLRLIYFSYDVKMKEKGDIPEGYSVSREKKERFSLILESASTNQTSMYLCASSAAGGRTDTQYFGPGTRLTVL.

V and J are TRBV5-1 and TRBJ2-2; 10 nucleotides line up with TRBD1. Per the germline V gene, CDR1 is SGHRS and CDR2 is YFSETQ. This CDR3 spans 16 amino acids. V dropped 0 bases and J dropped 6; count of bases not matched to a gene: 5. The CDR3 DNA reads TGCGCCAGCAGCTTGGCGGGACAGGGGAATTCCGGGGAGCTGTTTTTT. It translates to CASSLAGQGNSGELFF.

Points on this clonotype: Here the CDR3 omits its conserved ending phenylalanine or tryptophan, so a read error is the likely source. The chain is built from TRBV11-2 and TRBJ2-5; the D is unclear. CDR1 is SGHAT, CDR2 FQNNGV, per germline. The CDR3 loop spans 11 amino acids. The DNA of the CDR3 is TGCGCCAGCAGTTTGGGGGAGACCCAGTACTCC. Its protein is CASSLGETQYS.

As concerns this clonotype: A much larger clone lies a single base off, so this may be a read error. The chain employs TRBV6-1 and TRBJ2-7, with 9 bases identical to TRBD1. The CDR3 totals 15 residues. Germline assignment: CDR1 MNHNS and CDR2 SASEGT. The J segment lost 3 bases and the V segment lost 8 bases, leaving 11 bases of the junction unmatched. CDR3 in amino acids: CASGAQGAPVYEQYF. DNA for the CDR3: TGTGCCAGCGGGGCACAGGGGGCCCCGGTCTACGAGCAGTACTTC.

To note about this clonotype: This may arise from a read error, as a much more abundant clone is one base away. This is likely a read error, given that the CDR3 carries no conserved phenylalanine or tryptophan at its end. The V call is TRBV4-3, the J call TRBJ2-2; no definite D call. The ends were cut back, 3 bases at V and 3 bases at J, with 8 bases in the middle. The germline CDR1 and CDR2 sequences are LGHNA and YSLEER. The CDR3 sequence is 14 residues long. Written as DNA, the CDR3 is TGCGCCAGCAGCCAGGAACACCACACCGGGGAGCTGTTTCTT. It yields the protein CASSQEHHTGELFL.

The chain joins TRBV7-3 to TRBJ2-4, with TRBD2 as a possible D gene (7 bases). CDR3 length: 13 residues. The ends were cut back, 5 bases at V and 8 bases at J, with 13 bases in the middle. Germline-derived CDR1 and CDR2 are SGHTA and FQGTGA. The CDR3 DNA reads as TGTGCCAGCAGCCCAACGGGGGGCGACATTCAGTACTTC. Amino acids: CASSPTGGDIQYF.

In this sample, this clonotype turned up many times. This sequence joins TRBV12-3 or TRBV12-4 and TRBJ2-5; the match to TRBD2 covers 15 bases. There are 15 residues in the CDR3. J gave up 5 bases and V 5 bases, and 3 bases lay outside the gene matches. The CDR3 region has the DNA TGTGCCAGCAGTCGGACTAGCGGGAGGGTCGAGACCCAGTACTTC. It is translated as CASSRTSGRVETQYF.

This clonotype was observed a single time. The junction and the germline gene differ at one end; a read error may be behind it. The chain recombines TRBV5-6 with TRBJ1-1; D is undetermined. Per the germline V gene, CDR1 is SGHDT and CDR2 is YYEEEE. This CDR3 has 14 amino acids. DNA of the CDR3: TGTACCAGCAGCTTGGTTGCCAGGACCACTGAAGCTTTCTTT. This translates into CTSSLVARTTEAFF.

In the case of this clonotype: The conserved final phenylalanine or tryptophan is absent from the CDR3, which likely points to a read error. The V call is TRBV11-2, the J call TRBJ2-1; D is perhaps TRBD2 (7 bases). CDR1 and CDR2 from the germline V gene are SGHAT and FQNNGV. This CDR3 contains 18 residues. The CDR3 loop reads CASSLEPGQPGGYDEQFS. As DNA, the CDR3 is TGTGCCAGCAGCTTAGAACCCGGACAGCCGGGAGGCTACGATGAGCAGTTCTCC.

The chain combines TRBV20-1 with TRBJ1-3, with D hard to call. V was clipped by 0 bases and J by 0 bases, with 12 bases between them. The CDR3 is made up of 16 amino acids. The germline V gene has CDR1 DFQATT and CDR2 SNEGSKA (reference sequence). The CDR3 DNA reads as TGCAGTGCTAGAGATTTGAACTCCTACTCTGGAAACACCATATATTTT. Translated, it gives CSARDLNSYSGNTIYF.

With respect to this clonotype: The conserved phenylalanine or tryptophan is not found at the CDR3 terminus, so this likely reflects a read error. The chain couples TRBV4-2 to TRBJ2-5; 7 bases are shared with TRBD2. This CDR3 has 16 amino acids. Trimming at V came to 4 bases and at J to 0 bases, leaving 8 bases not matched to a gene. The germline CDR1 and CDR2 sequences are LGHNA and YNFKEQ. CDR3 DNA sequence: TGTGCCAGCAGCCGCGGAACTAGCGAGAACCAAGAGACCCAGTACATC. Translation: CASSRGTSENQETQYI.

The genes are TRBV7-9 and TRBJ2-3, with D hard to call. The CDR3 sequence is 14 residues long. Trimming removed 1 base at V and 2 bases at J, with 7 bases between. Germline V lookup: CDR1 SEHNR, CDR2 FQNEAQ (reference sequence). Here the CDR3 DNA reads TGTGCCAGCAGCTTAGGAGTGTACACAGATACGCAGTATTTT. Translation gives CASSLGVYTDTQYF.

Details on this clonotype: A much larger clone lies one base from this, so it may be a read error. This chain joins TRBV4-2 and TRBJ2-7, with D tentatively TRBD2 (7 bases). The CDR3 runs 15 residues. The germline CDR1 and CDR2 sequences are LGHNA and YNFKEQ. Trimming removed 11 bases from V and 0 bases from J, with 20 bases in between. The CDR3 coding sequence is TGTGCCGGCGCCCTAGGGGGGGACGGCTCCTACGAGCAGTACTTC. This sequence encodes CAGALGGDGSYEQYF.

Concerning this clonotype itself: The junction differs from germline at one of its ends, possibly a read error. The chain is built from TRBV11-2 and TRBJ2-1, with 8 nucleotides matching TRBD2. Germline assignment: CDR1 SGHAT and CDR2 FQNNGV. The CDR3 is 13 residues long. CDR3 in DNA: TGTGCCAGCAGCATGGGACTAGACAATGAACAGTTCTTC. Amino acid sequence: CASSMGLDNEQFF.

In this sample, this clonotype turned up a few times. The V call is TRBV5-4, the J call TRBJ2-5; D unresolved. Trimming pared 4 bases from V and 4 bases from J, leaving 11 bases between. CDR1 and CDR2 from the germline V gene are SGHNT and YYREEE (reference sequence). The CDR3 consists of 13 residues. The CDR3 here is CASSAKERETQYF. The CDR3 DNA sequence: TGTGCCAGCAGCGCTAAAGAGAGAGAGACCCAGTACTTC.

Note on this clonotype: Its ends do not fully match the called genes, so a read error is possible. The chain joins TRBV4-1 to TRBJ1-1; no reliable D call. The CDR3 length is 15 residues. The V gene's germline CDR1 is MGHRA and CDR2 YSYEKL. The DNA for the CDR3 is TGCGCCGGCAGCCAAGAGGGCAGGTCCCAGGAACAAGCTTTCTTT. Translating it yields CAGSQEGRSQEQAFF.

The chain carries TRBV7-8 and TRBJ1-6; 9 nucleotides align to TRBD1. CDR3 size: 16 residues. Per germline, CDR1 SGHVS and CDR2 FQNEAQ. Losses at the gene ends were 5 bases for V and 4 bases for J; bases not matched to a gene: 6. The chain's CDR3 is CASSEQGASYNSPLHF. The CDR3 bases are TGTGCCAGCAGCGAACAGGGGGCTTCATATAATTCACCCCTCCACTTT.

A remark on this clonotype: Here the CDR3 omits its conserved ending phenylalanine or tryptophan, so a read error is the likely source. The chain joins TRBV10-3 to TRBJ1-5; D might be TRBD1 (5 bases). The CDR3 contains 13 residues. The V gene lost 10 bases and the J gene lost 9 bases, with 19 bases spanning the gap. Germline V gives CDR1 ENHRY, CDR2 SYGVKD. The CDR3 protein is CATTGTDQAPQHL. CDR3 sequence (DNA): TGTGCCACGACCGGGACTGACCAGGCGCCCCAGCATTTA.

The genes are TRBV30 and TRBJ2-3; TRBD2 aligns across 10 bases. The CDR3 extends over 13 amino acids. V shed 1 base, J shed 5 bases, and the junction held 0 bases outside the gene matches. Germline V lookup: CDR1 GTSNPN, CDR2 SVGIG (reference sequence). This CDR3 reads CAWSGLAGDTQYF. The CDR3 DNA reads TGTGCCTGGAGTGGACTAGCGGGAGATACGCAGTATTTT.

About this clonotype itself: This may be a read error: a much more frequent sequence differs by one nucleotide. The chain joins TRBV6-2 or TRBV6-3 to TRBJ1-5, with TRBD1 as a possible D gene (6 bases). V lost 9 bases and J 3 bases, leaving 15 bases between the germline ends. Germline V gene lookup returns CDR1 MNHEY and CDR2 SVGEGT. The CDR3 contains 14 residues. In DNA form, the CDR3 reads TGTGCCAGAAGTCCTACAGGGTTCAATCAGCCCCAGCATTTT. It translates to CARSPTGFNQPQHF.

CDR3 amino acids: CASSLGTDHNEQFF. The CDR3 DNA sequence: TGTGCCAGCAGCTTAGGGACAGACCACAATGAGCAGTTCTTC. The chain has TRBV7-9 and TRBJ2-1, with D perhaps TRBD1 (6 bases). Germline V gives CDR1 SEHNR, CDR2 FQNEAQ (reference sequence). There are 14 residues in the CDR3. Trimming left V 1 base short and J 5 bases short, with 9 bases between.